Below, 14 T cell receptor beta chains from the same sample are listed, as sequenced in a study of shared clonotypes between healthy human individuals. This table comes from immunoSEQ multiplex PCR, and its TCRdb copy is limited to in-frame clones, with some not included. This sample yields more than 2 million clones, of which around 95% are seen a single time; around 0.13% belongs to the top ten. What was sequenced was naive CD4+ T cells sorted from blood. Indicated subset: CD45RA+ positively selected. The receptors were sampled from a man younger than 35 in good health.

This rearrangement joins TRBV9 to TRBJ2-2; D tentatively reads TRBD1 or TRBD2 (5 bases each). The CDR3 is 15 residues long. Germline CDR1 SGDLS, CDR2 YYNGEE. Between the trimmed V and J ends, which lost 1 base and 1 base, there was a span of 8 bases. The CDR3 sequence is CASSVLGENTGELFF. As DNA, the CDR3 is TGTGCCAGCAGCGTACTGGGGGAGAACACCGGGGAGCTGTTTTTT.

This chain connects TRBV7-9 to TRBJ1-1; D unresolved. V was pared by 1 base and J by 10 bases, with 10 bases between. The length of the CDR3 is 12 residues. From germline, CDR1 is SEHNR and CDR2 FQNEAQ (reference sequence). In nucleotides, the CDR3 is TGTGCCAGCAGCTTAGATGCGGCGGGAGCTTTCTTT. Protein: CASSLDAAGAFF. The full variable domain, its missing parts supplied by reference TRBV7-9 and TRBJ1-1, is DTGVSQNPRHKITKRGQNVTFRCDPISEHNRLYWYRQTLGQGPEFLTYFQNEAQLEKSRLLSDRFSAERPKGSFSTLEIQRTEQGDSAMYLCASSLDAAGAFFGQGTRLTVV.

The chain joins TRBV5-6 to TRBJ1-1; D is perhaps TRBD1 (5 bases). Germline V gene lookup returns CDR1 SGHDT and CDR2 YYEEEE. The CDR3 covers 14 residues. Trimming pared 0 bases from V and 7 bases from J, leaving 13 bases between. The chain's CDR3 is CASSLVQAGVEAFF. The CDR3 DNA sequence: TGTGCCAGCAGCTTGGTACAGGCTGGTGTTGAAGCTTTCTTT.

For the CDR3, the DNA is TGCGCCAGCAGGAGCGGGGATGAGTTTGGAAACACCATATATTTT. It translates to CASRSGDEFGNTIYF. This chain links TRBV5-1 with TRBJ1-3; no definite D call. V lost 5 bases and J lost 3, with 15 bases in between. Germline lookup yields CDR1 SGHRS and CDR2 YFSETQ. CDR3 size: 15 residues.

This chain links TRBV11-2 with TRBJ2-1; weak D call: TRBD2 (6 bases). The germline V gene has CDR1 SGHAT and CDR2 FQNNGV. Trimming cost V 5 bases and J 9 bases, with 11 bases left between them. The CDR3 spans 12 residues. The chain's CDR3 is CASSPQRAEQFF. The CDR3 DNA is TGTGCCAGCAGCCCACAGCGGGCTGAGCAGTTCTTC.

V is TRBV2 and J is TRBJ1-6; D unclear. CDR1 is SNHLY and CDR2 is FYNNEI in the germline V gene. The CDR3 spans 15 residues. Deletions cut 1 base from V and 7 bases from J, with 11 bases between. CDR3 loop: CASSEEAGINSPLHF. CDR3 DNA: TGTGCCAGCAGTGAAGAGGCGGGGATAAATTCACCCCTCCACTTT. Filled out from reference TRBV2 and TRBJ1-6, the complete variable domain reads EPEVTQTPSHQVTQMGQEVILRCVPISNHLYFYWYRQILGQKVEFLVSFYNNEISEKSEIFDDQFSVERPDGSNFTLKIRSTKLEDSAMYFCASSEEAGINSPLHFGNGTRLTVT.

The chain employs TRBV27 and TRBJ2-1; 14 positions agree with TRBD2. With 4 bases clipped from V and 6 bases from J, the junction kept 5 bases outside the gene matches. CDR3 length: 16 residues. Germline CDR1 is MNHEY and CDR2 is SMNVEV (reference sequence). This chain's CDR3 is CASSSPGTSGSNEQFF. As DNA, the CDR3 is TGTGCCAGCAGTTCCCCCGGGACTAGCGGGAGCAATGAGCAGTTCTTC.

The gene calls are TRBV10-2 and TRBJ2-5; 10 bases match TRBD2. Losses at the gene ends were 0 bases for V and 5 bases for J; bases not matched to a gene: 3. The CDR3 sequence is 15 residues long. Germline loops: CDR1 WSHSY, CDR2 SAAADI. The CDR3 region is CASSESTSGLETQYF. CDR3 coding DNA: TGCGCCAGCAGTGAGTCGACTAGCGGGTTGGAGACCCAGTACTTC.

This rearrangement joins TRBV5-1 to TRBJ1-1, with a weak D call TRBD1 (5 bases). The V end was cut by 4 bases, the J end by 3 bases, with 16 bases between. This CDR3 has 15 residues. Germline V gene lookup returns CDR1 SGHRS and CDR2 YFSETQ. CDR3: CASSRGDEVDTEAFF. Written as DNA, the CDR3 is TGCGCCAGCAGCCGGGGCGATGAGGTAGACACTGAAGCTTTCTTT.

The CDR3 region has the DNA TGCAGCGTTTCCTCGGGTGGGGTAGATACGCAGTATTTT. Translating it yields CSVSSGGVDTQYF. This chain joins TRBV29-1 and TRBJ2-3; D unclear. This CDR3 region has 13 residues. V dropped 5 bases and J dropped 5 bases, with 14 bases sitting between them. The V gene's germline CDR1 is SQVTM and CDR2 ANQGSEA.

The CDR3 sequence is CASSLPRTLNQGTQYF. The CDR3, as DNA: TGTGCCAGCAGCTTACCTCGAACTCTAAACCAGGGGACCCAGTACTTC. V is TRBV11-2 and J is TRBJ2-5; D perhaps matches TRBD1 (5 bases). Germline V lookup: CDR1 SGHAT, CDR2 FQNNGV. Trimming took off 2 bases at V and 7 bases at J, with 20 bases between the two ends. The CDR3 is 16 residues long.

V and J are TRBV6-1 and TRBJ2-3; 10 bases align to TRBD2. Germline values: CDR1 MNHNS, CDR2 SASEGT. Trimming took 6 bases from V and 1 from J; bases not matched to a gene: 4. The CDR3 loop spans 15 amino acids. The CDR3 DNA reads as TGTGCCAGCAGCTCCGGACTAGCGGGCACAGATACGCAGTATTTT. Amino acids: CASSSGLAGTDTQYF.

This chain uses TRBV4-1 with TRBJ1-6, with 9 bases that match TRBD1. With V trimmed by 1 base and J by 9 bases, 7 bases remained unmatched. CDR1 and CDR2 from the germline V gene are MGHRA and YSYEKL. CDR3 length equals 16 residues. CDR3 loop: CASSQVPGTGSSPLHF. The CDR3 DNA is TGCGCCAGCAGCCAAGTGCCCGGGACAGGGTCTTCACCCCTCCACTTT.

The CDR3 here is CASSPSGGAGYEQYF. DNA for the CDR3: TGTGCCAGCTCACCTAGCGGGGGTGCGGGCTACGAGCAGTACTTC. The chain employs TRBV18 and TRBJ2-7, with TRBD2 matching 9 bases. Germline V gene sequence: CDR1 KGHSH, CDR2 LQKENI. V lost 3 bases and J lost 3; bases outside the gene matches: 6. This CDR3 contains 15 residues.